These T cell receptor beta chains were read from a single sample in a study of T cells after yellow fever vaccination. TCRdb analysed the 5' RACE reads with MiXCR anew, one entry per CDR3 protein. Among 500,000 to 650,000 distinct CDR3 sequences listed, 10% to 15% were seen once. The sample was PBMCs, taken on the day of the yellow fever booster vaccination. The receptors shown here come from a young man who received the YFV17D yellow fever vaccine. CDR3s include the opening cysteine and the closing phenylalanine or tryptophan. A D gene is named only where the DNA matches it firmly. Not all rows give a size; the values are once, few, many and, for expanded clones, a class.

. TRBJ2-7 . TRBV28 TGTGCCAGCAGTTTAACGGCGAAGGGGCCCTACGAGCAGTACTTC CASSLTAKGPYEQYF
many TRBJ2-1 TRBD2 TRBV9 TGTGCCAGCACCCCCCTAGGTAGCGGGAGATACAATGAGCAGTTCTTC CASTPLGSGRYNEQFF
few TRBJ2-7 TRBD2 TRBV7-2 TGTGCCAGCAGCTTATACGGGACTAACTACGAGCAGTACTTC CASSLYGTNYEQYF
few TRBJ1-2 . TRBV4-3 TGCGCCAGCAGCCAAGATATCGGCGGCTATGGCTACACCTTC CASSQDIGGYGYTF
few TRBJ2-5 . TRBV24-1 TGTGCCACCAGTGACCCTGGACAGCAAGAGACCCAGTACTTC CATSDPGQQETQYF
. TRBJ2-5 TRBD2 TRBV20-1 TGCAGTGCTTTCGCCGGGACTAGCGTGCAAGAGACCCAGTACTTC CSAFAGTSVQETQYF
few TRBJ2-7 . TRBV10-3 TGTGCCATCAGTGAGGACAACGCCTACGAGCAGTACTTC CAISEDNAYEQYF
. TRBJ2-3 TRBD2 TRBV11-2 TGTGCCAACAGCTTTAGAGGGCGGGGGGACACAGATACGCAGTATTTT CANSFRGRGDTDTQYF
. TRBJ2-1 TRBD2 TRBV7-8 TGTGCCAGCAGCTTAGAACTAGCGGGAACCGATGAGCAGTTCTTC CASSLELAGTDEQFF
many TRBJ2-6 . TRBV7-2 TGTGCCAGCAGCTTAGACTCTGGGGCCAACGTCCTGACTTTC CASSLDSGANVLTF
. TRBJ2-5 . TRBV29-1 TGCAGCGTTGAAGCCACAAGGACAAGCCAAGAGACCCAGTACTTC CSVEATRTSQETQYF
few TRBJ2-1 . TRBV7-2 TGTGCCAGCAGCTCCCACCTTGGCGGGTCCTCCTACAATGAGCAGTTCTTC CASSSHLGGSSYNEQFF
once TRBJ2-1 TRBD2 TRBV24-1 TGTGCCACCAGTGATCCGGGACTAGCGGGAGGGACCAATGAGCAGTTCTTC CATSDPGLAGGTNEQFF
. TRBJ2-7 TRBD1 TRBV29-1 TGCAGCGTAGGGGGACAGCCAACCTACGAGCAGTACTTC CSVGGQPTYEQYF
. TRBJ2-5 . TRBV5-5 TGTGCCAGCAGCCCTACCCCCGGTGAGACCCAGTACTTC CASSPTPGETQYF
few TRBJ1-3 TRBD1 TRBV25-1 TGTGCCAGCATCCCGGGACAGGGAAACACCATATATTTT CASIPGQGNTIYF
. TRBJ2-2 . TRBV7-9 TGTGCCAGCGACCAGGGGAGCACCGGGGAGCTGTTTTTT CASDQGSTGELFF
. TRBJ2-7 TRBD2 TRBV20-1 TGCAGTGCTAGAGATGTGGGGGGGGTCTACGAGCAGTACTTC CSARDVGGVYEQYF
. TRBJ1-1 . TRBV19 TGTGCCAGTAGTATAGCGTTCGTGGGGGGCACTGAAGCTTTCTTT CASSIAFVGGTEAFF
few TRBJ2-7 . TRBV10-3 TGTGCCATCAGTGATCCCGACAGGATCTACGAGCAGTACTTC CAISDPDRIYEQYF
few TRBJ2-1 TRBD1 TRBV9 TGTGCCAGCAGCGTAGACTCCCTCCGGGGACAGGGCATCAATGAGCAGTTCTTC CASSVDSLRGQGINEQFF
few TRBJ2-5 . TRBV12-5 TGTGCTAGTACCCTAGGGGACCAAGAGACCCAGTACTTC CASTLGDQETQYF
. TRBJ2-5 TRBD2 TRBV7-2 TGTGCCAGCAGCTTACGAGGGCGGGAGGGAGGAGAGACCCAGTACTTC CASSLRGREGGETQYF
. TRBJ2-2 TRBD1 TRBV5-1 TGCGCCAGCAGCTCCGGACAGGGCTACACCGGGGAGCTGTTTTTT CASSSGQGYTGELFF
. TRBJ2-1 TRBD2 TRBV10-3 TGTGCCATCAGAGGACTAGCGGGACACAATGAGCAGTTCTTC CAIRGLAGHNEQFF
. TRBJ1-4 . TRBV9 TGTGCCAGCAGCGCATCTCAGGGGACTAATGAAAAACTGTTTTTT CASSASQGTNEKLFF
. TRBJ2-7 . TRBV18 TGTGCCAGCTCACCCCAAGAGGGGACCTACGAGCAGTACTTC CASSPQEGTYEQYF
few TRBJ1-5 TRBD1 TRBV5-6 TGTGCCAGCAGCTTGTGGACAGGGCCCTTGGCGCCCCAGCATTTT CASSLWTGPLAPQHF
few TRBJ2-1 TRBD2 TRBV6-5 TGTGCCAGCAGTTACTCCGGGACTACCTACAATGAGCAGTTCTTC CASSYSGTTYNEQFF
. TRBJ1-1 TRBD1 TRBV6-6 TGTGCCAGCAGTTCCCCGGGACAGGGGGTAGCTTTCTTT CASSSPGQGVAFF
few TRBJ1-2 . TRBV18 TGTGCCAGCTCACCAGACCAGGGGAGCTATGGCTACACCTTC CASSPDQGSYGYTF
. TRBJ2-2 . TRBV5-5 TGTGCCAGCAGCTTGGGCGGGACAGCACACGGGGAGCTGTTTTTT CASSLGGTAHGELFF
. TRBJ2-7 TRBD1 TRBV29-1 TGCAGCGCCGATGTGGGACAGGGCTACGAGCAGTACTTC CSADVGQGYEQYF
few TRBJ1-1 . TRBV7-2 TGTGCCAGCAGCCCAATTTCGACGGTGAACACTGAAGCTTTCTTT CASSPISTVNTEAFF
few TRBJ2-7 . TRBV27 TGTGCCAGCAGCCGATCTAAAGAGCTTCGCTACGAGCAGTACTTC CASSRSKELRYEQYF
. TRBJ2-7 . TRBV7-6 TGTGCCAGCAGCTTAGTTTCCGATGAGCAGTACTTC CASSLVSDEQYF
few TRBJ2-1 TRBD2 TRBV6-1 TGTGCCAGCAGTCCCGGGACTAGCCGCACCAGATCGCACAATGAGCAGTTCTTC CASSPGTSRTRSHNEQFF
once TRBJ2-7 . TRBV20-1 TGCAGTGCTAGTGGGACGGGAGCGACCTACGAGCAGTACTTC CSASGTGATYEQYF
. TRBJ2-1 TRBD2 TRBV9 TGTGCCAGCAGCCCACCGGGACTAGCGGCCGAGCAGTTCTTC CASSPPGLAAEQFF
. TRBJ2-1 . TRBV20-1 TGCAGTGCTAGTGGGCAAGGCGGGGCGCTGAGCTCCTACAATGAGCAGTTCTTC CSASGQGGALSSYNEQFF
. TRBJ1-2 . TRBV6-5 TGTGCCAGCAGTTATGAAGTCGCTGTGGTTGGCTACACCTTC CASSYEVAVVGYTF
few TRBJ2-1 TRBD2 TRBV11-1 TGTGCCAGCAGCCCCTCCGATGCGGGAGGGCCCTTGTCCTACAATGAGCAGTTCTTC CASSPSDAGGPLSYNEQFF
few TRBJ2-1 . TRBV29-1 TGCAGCGTTGTATACTTCTCCAATGAGCAGTTCTTC CSVVYFSNEQFF
. TRBJ2-1 . TRBV24-1 TGTGCCACCAGTGATTGGGCCGGCGGGCGGGACAACAATGAGCAGTTCTTC CATSDWAGGRDNNEQFF
many TRBJ2-5 TRBD2 TRBV3-1 TGTGCCAGCAGCCTATTCAGGCTAGCGGGAGGAGAGACCCAGTACTTC CASSLFRLAGGETQYF
. TRBJ2-3 . TRBV3-1 TGTGCCGGAGGCGAGCCCCCAGATACGCAGTATTTT CAGGEPPDTQYF
few TRBJ2-1 TRBD2 TRBV28 TGTGCCAGCAGTGGTCCGGGACTAGAGTACAATGAGCAGTTCTTC CASSGPGLEYNEQFF
. TRBJ1-6 . TRBV12-3/TRBV12-4 TGTGCCAGCAGTTTGGATGGCCGAGGGAATTCACCCCTCCACTTT CASSLDGRGNSPLHF
few TRBJ2-1 . TRBV5-1 TGCGCCAGCAGCTTAACGGGACTTCCGGAGCAGTTCTTC CASSLTGLPEQFF
few TRBJ1-5 . TRBV6-2/TRBV6-3 TGTGCCAGCAGCCCCTATGTCGGACGGGGGGAACAGCCCCAGCATTTT CASSPYVGRGEQPQHF